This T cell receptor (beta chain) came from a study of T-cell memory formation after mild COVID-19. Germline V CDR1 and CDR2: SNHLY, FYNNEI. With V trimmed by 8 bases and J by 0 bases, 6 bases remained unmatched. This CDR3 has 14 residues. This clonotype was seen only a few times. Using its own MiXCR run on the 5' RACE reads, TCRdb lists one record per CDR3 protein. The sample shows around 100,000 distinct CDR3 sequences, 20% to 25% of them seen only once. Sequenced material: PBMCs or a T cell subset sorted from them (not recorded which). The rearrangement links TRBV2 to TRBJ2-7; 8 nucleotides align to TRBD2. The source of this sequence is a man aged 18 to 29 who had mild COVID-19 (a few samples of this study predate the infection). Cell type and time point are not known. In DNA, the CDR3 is TGTGCCAGCCACCAGCGGGAGAGCTCCTACGAGCAGTACTTC. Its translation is CASHQRESSYEQYF.